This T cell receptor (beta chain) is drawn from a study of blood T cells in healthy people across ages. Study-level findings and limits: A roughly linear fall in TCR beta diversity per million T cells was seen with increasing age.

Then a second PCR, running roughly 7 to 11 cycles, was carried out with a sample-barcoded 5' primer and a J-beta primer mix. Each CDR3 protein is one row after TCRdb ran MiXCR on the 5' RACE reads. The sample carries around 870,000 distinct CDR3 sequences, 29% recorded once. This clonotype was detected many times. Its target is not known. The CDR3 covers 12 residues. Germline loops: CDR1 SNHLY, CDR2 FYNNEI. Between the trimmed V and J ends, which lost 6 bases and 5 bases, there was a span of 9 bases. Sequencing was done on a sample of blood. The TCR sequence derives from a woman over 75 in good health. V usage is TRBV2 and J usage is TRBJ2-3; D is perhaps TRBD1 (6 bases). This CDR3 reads CASSTQGDTQYF. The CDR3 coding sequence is TGTGCCAGCAGCACACAGGGAGATACGCAGTATTTT.